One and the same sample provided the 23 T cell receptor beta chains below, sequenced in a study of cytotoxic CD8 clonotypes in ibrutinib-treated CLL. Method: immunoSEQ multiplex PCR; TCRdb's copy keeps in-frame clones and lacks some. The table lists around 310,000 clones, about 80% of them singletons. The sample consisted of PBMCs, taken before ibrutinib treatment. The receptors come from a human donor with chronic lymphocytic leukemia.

CDR3 sequence (DNA): TGCAGCGCCCCCTCCGGGACTACACCAGATACGCAGTATTTT. Residues: CSAPSGTTPDTQYF. The V and J genes are TRBV29-1 and TRBJ2-3, with 7 bases aligning to TRBD2. V shed 7 bases and J 4 bases; nucleotides not matched to a gene: 11. The CDR3 runs to 14 residues. The germline V gene encodes CDR1 SQVTM and CDR2 ANQGSEA.

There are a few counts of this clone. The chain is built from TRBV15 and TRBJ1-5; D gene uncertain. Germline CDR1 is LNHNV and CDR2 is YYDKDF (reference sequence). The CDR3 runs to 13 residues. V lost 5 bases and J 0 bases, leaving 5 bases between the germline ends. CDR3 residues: CATSLISNQPQHF. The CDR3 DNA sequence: TGTGCCACCAGCCTGATTAGCAATCAGCCCCAGCATTTT.

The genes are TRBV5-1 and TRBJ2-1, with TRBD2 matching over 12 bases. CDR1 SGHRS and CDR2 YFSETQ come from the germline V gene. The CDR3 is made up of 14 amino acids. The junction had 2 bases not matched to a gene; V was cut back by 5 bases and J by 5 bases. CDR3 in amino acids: CASSLAGGDNEQFF. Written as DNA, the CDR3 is TGCGCCAGCAGTCTAGCGGGAGGGGACAATGAGCAGTTCTTC.

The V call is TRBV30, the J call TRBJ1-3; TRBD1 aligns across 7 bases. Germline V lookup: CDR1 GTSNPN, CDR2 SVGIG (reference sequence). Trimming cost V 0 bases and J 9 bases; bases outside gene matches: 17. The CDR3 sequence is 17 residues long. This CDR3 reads CAWSVPRDSLFESTIYF. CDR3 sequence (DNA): TGTGCCTGGAGTGTCCCGAGGGACAGCCTTTTTGAAAGCACCATATATTTT. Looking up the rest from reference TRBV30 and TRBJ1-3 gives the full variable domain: SQTIHQWPATLVQPVGSPLSLECTVEGTSNPNLYWYRQAAGRGLQLLFYSVGIGQISSEVPQNLSASRPQDRQFILSSKKLLLSDSGFYLCAWSVPRDSLFESTIYFGEGSWLTVV.

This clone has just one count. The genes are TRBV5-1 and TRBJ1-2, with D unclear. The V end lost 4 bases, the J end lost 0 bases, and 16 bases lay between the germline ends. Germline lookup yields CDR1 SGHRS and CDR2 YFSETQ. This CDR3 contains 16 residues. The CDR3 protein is CASSNLFDISNYGYTF. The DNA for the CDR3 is TGCGCCAGCAGCAACCTATTTGACATCTCTAACTATGGCTACACCTTC.

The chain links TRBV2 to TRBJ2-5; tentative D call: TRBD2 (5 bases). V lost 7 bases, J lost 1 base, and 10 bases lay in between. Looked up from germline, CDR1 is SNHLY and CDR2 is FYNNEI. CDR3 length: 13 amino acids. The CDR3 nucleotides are TGTGCCAGCAATTTAGGGAGCCAAGAGACCCAGTACTTC. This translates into CASNLGSQETQYF.

The CDR3 sequence is CATSRDQGAYGYTF. The CDR3 DNA reads as TGTGCCACCAGCAGAGATCAAGGAGCCTATGGCTACACCTTC. The chain employs TRBV15 and TRBJ1-2; D is uncertain. The V end was cut by 0 bases, the J end by 4 bases, with 9 bases between. CDR3 size: 14 residues. The V gene's germline CDR1 is LNHNV and CDR2 YYDKDF (reference sequence). The full variable domain, completed using reference TRBV15 and TRBJ1-2, is DAMVIQNPRYQVTQFGKPVTLSCSQTLNHNVMYWYQQKSSQAPKLLFHYYDKDFNNEADTPDNFQSRRPNTSFCFLDIRSPGLGDTAMYLCATSRDQGAYGYTFGSGTRLTVV.

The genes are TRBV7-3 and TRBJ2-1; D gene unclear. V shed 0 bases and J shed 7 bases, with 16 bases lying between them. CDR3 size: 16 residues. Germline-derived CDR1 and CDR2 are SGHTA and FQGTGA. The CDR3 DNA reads TGTGCCAGCAGCTTAACAGGGCCCCTCCTTTGGAATGAGCAGTTCTTC. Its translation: CASSLTGPLLWNEQFF.

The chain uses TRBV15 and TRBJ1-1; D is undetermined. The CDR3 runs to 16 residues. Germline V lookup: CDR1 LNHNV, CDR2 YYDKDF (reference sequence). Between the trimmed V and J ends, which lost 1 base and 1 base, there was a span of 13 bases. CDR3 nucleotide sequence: TGTGCCACCAGCAGAGCGCGGGGAGCCGGGAACACTGAAGCTTTCTTT. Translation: CATSRARGAGNTEAFF.

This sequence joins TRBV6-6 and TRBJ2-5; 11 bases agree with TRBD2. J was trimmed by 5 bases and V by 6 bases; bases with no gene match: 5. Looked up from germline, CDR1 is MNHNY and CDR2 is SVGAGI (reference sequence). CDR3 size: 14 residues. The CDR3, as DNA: TGTGCCAGCAGCTCGACTAGCGGGATGGAGACCCAGTACTTC. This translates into CASSSTSGMETQYF.

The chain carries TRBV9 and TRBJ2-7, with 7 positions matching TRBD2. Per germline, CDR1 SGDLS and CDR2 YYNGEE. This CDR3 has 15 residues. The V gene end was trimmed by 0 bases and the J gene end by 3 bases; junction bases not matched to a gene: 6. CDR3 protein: CASSVALGGSYEQYF. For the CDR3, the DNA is TGTGCCAGCAGCGTAGCCCTCGGCGGGAGCTACGAGCAGTACTTC.

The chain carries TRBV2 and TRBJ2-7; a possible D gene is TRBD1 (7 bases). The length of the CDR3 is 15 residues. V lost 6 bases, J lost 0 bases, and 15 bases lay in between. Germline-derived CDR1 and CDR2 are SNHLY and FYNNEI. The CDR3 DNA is TGTGCCAGCAGGGGGCAGGGGGGAAGCTCCTACGAGCAGTACTTC. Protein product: CASRGQGGSSYEQYF.

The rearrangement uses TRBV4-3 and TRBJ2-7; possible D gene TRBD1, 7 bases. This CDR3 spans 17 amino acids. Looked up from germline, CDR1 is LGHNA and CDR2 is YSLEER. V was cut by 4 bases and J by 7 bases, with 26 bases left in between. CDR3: CASSLRVSGGFPGEQYF. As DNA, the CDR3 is TGCGCCAGCAGCCTCAGGGTTTCAGGGGGGTTCCCGGGGGAGCAGTACTTC.

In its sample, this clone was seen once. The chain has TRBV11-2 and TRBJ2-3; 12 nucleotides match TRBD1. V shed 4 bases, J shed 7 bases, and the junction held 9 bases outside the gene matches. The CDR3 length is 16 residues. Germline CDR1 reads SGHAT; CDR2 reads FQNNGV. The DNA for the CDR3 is TGTGCCAGCAGCTCGACCCCCGGGACAGGGGGCAATACGCAGTATTTT. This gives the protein CASSSTPGTGGNTQYF.

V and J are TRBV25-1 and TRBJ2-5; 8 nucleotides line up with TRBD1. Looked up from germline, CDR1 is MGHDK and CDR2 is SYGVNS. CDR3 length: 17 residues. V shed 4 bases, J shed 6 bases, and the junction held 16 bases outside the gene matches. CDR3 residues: CASSAYSGTGGMKTQYF. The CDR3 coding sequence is TGTGCCAGCAGTGCTTACTCCGGGACAGGCGGTATGAAGACCCAGTACTTC.

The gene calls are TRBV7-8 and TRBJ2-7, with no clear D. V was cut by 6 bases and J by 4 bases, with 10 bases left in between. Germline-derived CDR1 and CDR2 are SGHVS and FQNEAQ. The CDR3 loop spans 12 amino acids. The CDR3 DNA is TGTGCCAGCAGAGGAGAGGAATACGAGCAGTACTTC. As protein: CASRGEEYEQYF.

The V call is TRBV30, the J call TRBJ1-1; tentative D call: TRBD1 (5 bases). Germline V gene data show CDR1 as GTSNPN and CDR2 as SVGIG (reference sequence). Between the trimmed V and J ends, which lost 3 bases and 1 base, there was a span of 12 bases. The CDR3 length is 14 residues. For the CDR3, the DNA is TGTGCCTGGAGCCGAGGGGACGGGAACACTGAAGCTTTCTTT. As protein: CAWSRGDGNTEAFF.

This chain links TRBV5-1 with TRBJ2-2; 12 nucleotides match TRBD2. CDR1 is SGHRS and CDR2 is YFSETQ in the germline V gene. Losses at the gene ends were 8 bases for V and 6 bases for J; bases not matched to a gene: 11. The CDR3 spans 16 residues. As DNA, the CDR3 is TGCGCCAGGAGTGGAGCTAGCGGGAGGGCCCCCGGGGAGCTGTTTTTT. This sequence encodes CARSGASGRAPGELFF.

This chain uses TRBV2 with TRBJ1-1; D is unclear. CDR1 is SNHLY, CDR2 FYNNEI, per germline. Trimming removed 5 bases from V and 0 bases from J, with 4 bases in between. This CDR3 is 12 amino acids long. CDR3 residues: CASSQVNTEAFF. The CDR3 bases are TGTGCCAGCAGTCAGGTGAACACTGAAGCTTTCTTT.

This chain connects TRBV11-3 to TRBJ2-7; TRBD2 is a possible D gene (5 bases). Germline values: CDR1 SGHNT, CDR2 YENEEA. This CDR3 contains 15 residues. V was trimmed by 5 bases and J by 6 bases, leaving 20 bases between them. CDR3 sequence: CASSPGRGLDGEQYF. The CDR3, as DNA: TGTGCCAGCAGCCCAGGTCGGGGTCTAGACGGCGAGCAGTACTTC.

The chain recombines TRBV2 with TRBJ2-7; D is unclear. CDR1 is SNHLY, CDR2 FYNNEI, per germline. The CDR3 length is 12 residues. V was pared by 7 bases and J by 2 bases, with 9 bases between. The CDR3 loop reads CASTVGTYEQYF. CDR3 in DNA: TGTGCCAGCACGGTGGGTACCTACGAGCAGTACTTC.

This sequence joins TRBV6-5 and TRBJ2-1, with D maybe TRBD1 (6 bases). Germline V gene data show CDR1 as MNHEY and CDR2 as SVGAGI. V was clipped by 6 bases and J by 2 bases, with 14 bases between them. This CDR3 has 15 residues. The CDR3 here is CASRKQGRTYNEQFF. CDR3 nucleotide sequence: TGTGCCAGCAGAAAACAGGGTAGGACCTACAATGAGCAGTTCTTC.

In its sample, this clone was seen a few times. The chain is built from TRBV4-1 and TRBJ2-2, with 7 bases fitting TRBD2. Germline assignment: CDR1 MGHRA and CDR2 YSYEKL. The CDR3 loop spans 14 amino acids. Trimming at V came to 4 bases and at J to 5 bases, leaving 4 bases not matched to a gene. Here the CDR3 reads CASSPTSRTGELFF. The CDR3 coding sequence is TGCGCCAGCAGCCCGACTAGCAGAACCGGGGAGCTGTTTTTT.